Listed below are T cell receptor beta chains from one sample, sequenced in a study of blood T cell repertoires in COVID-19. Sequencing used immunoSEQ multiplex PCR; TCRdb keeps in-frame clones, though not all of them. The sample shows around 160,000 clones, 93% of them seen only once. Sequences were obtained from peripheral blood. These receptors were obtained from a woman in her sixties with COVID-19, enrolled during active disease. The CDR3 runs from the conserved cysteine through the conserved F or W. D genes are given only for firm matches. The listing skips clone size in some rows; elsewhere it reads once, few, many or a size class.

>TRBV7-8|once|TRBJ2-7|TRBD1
CASSLEGTGSYEQYF
TGTGCCAGCAGCTTAGAAGGGACAGGGTCCTACGAGCAGTACTTC
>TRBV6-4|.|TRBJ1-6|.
CASSDRWGDNSPLHF
TGTGCCAGCAGTGACAGGTGGGGGGATAATTCACCCCTCCACTTT
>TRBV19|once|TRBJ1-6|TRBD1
CASSTTGRNSPLHF
TGTGCCAGTAGTACGACAGGGCGGAATTCACCCCTCCACTTT
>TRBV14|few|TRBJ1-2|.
CASSPPGGSRYGYTF
TGTGCCAGCAGCCCCCCCGGGGGATCTCGGTATGGCTACACCTTC
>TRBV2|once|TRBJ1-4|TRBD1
CASSPRQGANEKLFF
TGTGCCAGCAGTCCAAGACAGGGGGCAAATGAAAAACTGTTTTTT
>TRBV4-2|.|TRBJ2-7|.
CASSQGGVFYEQYF
TGTGCCAGCAGCCAAGGGGGAGTCTTCTACGAGCAGTACTTC
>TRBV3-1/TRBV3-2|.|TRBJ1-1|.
CASSLGDTTEAFF
TGTGCCAGCAGCCTTGGGGACACCACTGAAGCTTTCTTT
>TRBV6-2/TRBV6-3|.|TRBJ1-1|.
CASSYPPGEGFTEAFF
TGTGCCAGCAGTTACCCCCCGGGAGAGGGTTTCACTGAAGCTTTCTTT
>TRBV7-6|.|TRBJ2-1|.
CASSSGLYEQFF
TGTGCCAGCAGCTCCGGACTTTATGAGCAGTTCTTC
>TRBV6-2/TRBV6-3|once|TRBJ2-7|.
CASSRGDYEQYF
TGTGCCAGCAGTCGAGGAGACTACGAGCAGTACTTC
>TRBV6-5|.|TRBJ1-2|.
CASLQGKGYGYTF
TGTGCCAGCCTCCAGGGTAAAGGCTATGGCTACACCTTC
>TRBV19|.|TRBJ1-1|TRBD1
CASSLWTGRVEAFF
TGTGCCAGTAGTTTGTGGACAGGGAGGGTTGAAGCTTTCTTT
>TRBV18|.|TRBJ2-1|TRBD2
CASRTSGGTSGHNEQFF
TGTGCCAGCCGGACTAGCGGGGGGACCAGCGGACACAATGAGCAGTTCTTC
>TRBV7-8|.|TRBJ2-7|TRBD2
CASSLTSATYEQYF
TGTGCCAGCAGCTTAACTAGCGCCACCTACGAGCAGTACTTC
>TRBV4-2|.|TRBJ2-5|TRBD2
CASSIGTTSQETQYF
TGTGCCAGCAGCATAGGGACTACGAGCCAAGAGACCCAGTACTTC
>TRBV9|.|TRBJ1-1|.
CASSVTGNTEAFF
TGTGCCAGCAGCGTGACAGGGAACACTGAAGCTTTCTTT
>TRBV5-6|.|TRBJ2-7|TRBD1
CASSSTDRVRSPYF
TGTGCCAGCAGCTCCACCGACAGGGTGCGTAGTCCCTACTTC
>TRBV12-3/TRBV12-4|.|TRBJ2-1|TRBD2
CASRLAGGQEVFF
TGTGCCAGCCGGCTAGCGGGGGGGCAGGAGGTGTTCTTC
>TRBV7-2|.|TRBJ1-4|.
CASSQWGRNNEKLFF
TGTGCCAGCAGCCAATGGGGGAGGAACAATGAAAAACTGTTTTTT
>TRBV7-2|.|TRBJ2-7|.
CASSLMGQRSYEQYF
TGTGCCAGCAGCCTAATGGGACAACGGTCGTACGAGCAGTACTTC
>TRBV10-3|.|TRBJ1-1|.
CAISDYRMNTEAFF
TGTGCCATCAGTGACTACAGGATGAACACTGAAGCTTTCTTT
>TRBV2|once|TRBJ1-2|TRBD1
CASSSPGQRYGYTF
TGTGCCAGCAGTTCACCGGGACAGAGATATGGCTACACCTTC
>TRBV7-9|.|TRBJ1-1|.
CASSLEQGTSTEAFF
TGTGCCAGCAGCTTAGAGCAGGGGACATCCACTGAAGCTTTCTTT